The 22 T cell receptor beta chains below were found in one sample sequenced in a study of shared T cell receptors in the human thymus. Generated by immunoSEQ multiplex PCR, the TCRdb table keeps only in-frame clones and is missing some. The sample gives hundreds of thousands of clones, around 93% of which show up once; approximately 0.018% is in the top ten. Sequencing was carried out using thymocytes. These receptors were collected from a human donor.

The V and J genes are TRBV11-2 and TRBJ1-1; a possible D gene is TRBD1 (5 bases). CDR1 SGHAT and CDR2 FQNNGV come from the germline V gene. The CDR3 runs to 16 residues. V gave up 2 bases and J gave up 3 bases, with 16 bases separating them. CDR3 DNA: TGTGCCAGCAGCTTATCGCGAGGGGCCTGGCACACTGAAGCTTTCTTT. This encodes CASSLSRGAWHTEAFF.

DNA of the CDR3: TGCGCCAGCGACAAAAAAGGGACTAGCGGAGGGGACAATGAGCAGTTCTTC. This gives the protein CASDKKGTSGGDNEQFF. The chain recombines TRBV5-1 with TRBJ2-1, with TRBD2 matching 11 bases. This CDR3 contains 17 residues. Trimming took 7 bases from V and 5 from J; bases not matched to a gene: 14. CDR1 and CDR2 (germline): SGHRS, YFSETQ.

This chain uses TRBV7-9 with TRBJ2-7; 8 bases line up with TRBD1. J was trimmed by 2 bases and V by 5 bases; bases with no gene match: 8. Germline CDR1 and CDR2: SEHNR and FQNEAQ (reference sequence). This CDR3 has 15 residues. The CDR3 sequence: CASSPRGQGAYEQYF. The CDR3 DNA follows: TGTGCCAGCAGCCCCCGCGGACAGGGAGCCTACGAGCAGTACTTC.

The chain links TRBV4-2 to TRBJ2-6; D remains ambiguous. V was trimmed by 0 bases and J by 0 bases, leaving 6 bases between them. CDR1 and CDR2 (germline): LGHNA, YNFKEQ. This CDR3 contains 16 residues. DNA for the CDR3: TGTGCCAGCAGCCAAGAAGTCCGCTCTGGGGCCAACGTCCTGACTTTC. It yields the protein CASSQEVRSGANVLTF.

The chain combines TRBV15 with TRBJ2-1; the match to TRBD2 covers 7 bases. The trim removed 3 bases at V and 7 bases at J, leaving 12 bases unmatched. This CDR3 has 16 amino acids. Germline CDR1 is LNHNV and CDR2 is YYDKDF (reference sequence). Written as DNA, the CDR3 is TGTGCCACCAGCAGTGAACCCTTTGGGCGGGAGAATGAGCAGTTCTTC. Its translation: CATSSEPFGRENEQFF.

The chain is built from TRBV11-3 and TRBJ1-2, with 9 bases fitting TRBD1. The V gene end was trimmed by 3 bases and the J gene end by 8 bases; junction bases not matched to a gene: 1. Germline-derived CDR1 and CDR2 are SGHNT and YENEEA. The CDR3 covers 12 residues. The CDR3 reads CASSFTGGGYTF. The CDR3 nucleotides read TGTGCCAGCAGCTTTACAGGGGGCGGCTACACCTTC.

The genes are TRBV5-8 and TRBJ1-2; no definite D call. Germline V gene lookup returns CDR1 SGHTS and CDR2 YDEGEE. This CDR3 is built from 16 residues. The ends were cut back, 2 bases at V and 6 bases at J, with 20 bases in the middle. CDR3 residues: CASSFSLFQEGHGYTF. CDR3 DNA sequence: TGTGCCAGCAGCTTCTCGTTATTTCAGGAAGGTCATGGCTACACCTTC.

This clone was seen once. This chain uses TRBV5-6 with TRBJ1-3, with D perhaps TRBD1 (6 bases). From germline, CDR1 is SGHDT and CDR2 YYEEEE. The CDR3 extends over 15 amino acids. The V gene lost 1 base and the J gene lost 3 bases, with 11 bases spanning the gap. The CDR3 here is CASSLPGADGNTIYF. CDR3 nucleotide sequence: TGTGCCAGCAGCTTGCCGGGGGCGGATGGAAACACCATATATTTT.

The chain combines TRBV28 with TRBJ1-5, with 7 bases aligning to TRBD1. CDR3 length: 16 residues. V lost 3 bases, J lost 4 bases, and 9 bases stayed unmatched. Germline CDR1 is MDHEN and CDR2 is SYDVKM. For the CDR3, the DNA is TGTGCCAGCAGTTTGGGACTTAACAGGGGAAATCAGCCCCAGCATTTT. This translates into CASSLGLNRGNQPQHF.

This clone was detected only once. V gene TRBV20-1 combines with J gene TRBJ2-1, with D uncertain. Trimming cost V 6 bases and J 8 bases, with 8 bases left between them. CDR3 length: 10 residues. Germline V lookup: CDR1 DFQATT, CDR2 SNEGSKA (reference sequence). In DNA form, the CDR3 reads TGCAGTGCCGTTATCGATGAGCAGTTCTTC. This sequence encodes CSAVIDEQFF.

The rearrangement joins TRBV11-2 to TRBJ2-1; 7 nucleotides match TRBD2. The germline CDR1 and CDR2 sequences are SGHAT and FQNNGV. The CDR3 totals 20 residues. J gave up 4 bases and V 0 bases, and 18 bases lay outside the gene matches. The CDR3 coding sequence is TGTGCCAGCAGCTTAGATCCCCGGGGGGTAGGGGAATTAGCGTACAATGAGCAGTTCTTC. It translates to CASSLDPRGVGELAYNEQFF.

The rearrangement uses TRBV5-1 and TRBJ1-4; the D gene is possibly TRBD1 (5 bases). Trimming cost V 1 base and J 13 bases, with 14 bases left between them. This CDR3 is 13 amino acids long. Germline CDR1 is SGHRS and CDR2 is YFSETQ. CDR3 bases: TGCGCCAGCAGCTTGCGTGCAGGGTTGGGACTGTTTTTT. Translating gives CASSLRAGLGLFF. The variable domain in full, completed from reference TRBV5-1 and TRBJ1-4, reads KAGVTQTPRYLIKTRGQQVTLSCSPISGHRSVSWYQQTPGQGLQFLFEYFSETQRNKGNFPGRFSGRQFSNSRSEMNVSTLELGDSALYLCASSLRAGLGLFFGSGTQLSVL.

This clone was recorded only once. In nucleotides, the CDR3 is TGTGCCAGCAGCTTAGTAAGGGGCGCGGGGAATCAGCCCCAGCATTTT. It yields the protein CASSLVRGAGNQPQHF. The V gene is TRBV7-2, the J gene TRBJ1-5, with D maybe TRBD1 (5 bases). This CDR3 region has 16 residues. Germline assignment: CDR1 SGHTA and CDR2 FQGNSA. V was cut by 1 base and J by 4 bases, with 14 bases left in between.

This rearrangement joins TRBV5-4 to TRBJ2-1; TRBD2 matches at 10 bases. Trimming cost V 2 bases and J 2 bases; bases outside gene matches: 1. The CDR3 extends over 15 amino acids. Germline CDR1 is SGHNT and CDR2 is YYREEE (reference sequence). In nucleotides, the CDR3 is TGTGCCAGCAGCTTAGGACTAGCGGCCTACAATGAGCAGTTCTTC. Amino acid sequence: CASSLGLAAYNEQFF. Together with reference TRBV5-4 and TRBJ2-1, the CDR3 gives the full variable domain: ETGVTQSPTHLIKTRGQQVTLRCSSQSGHNTVSWYQQALGQGPQFIFQYYREEENGRGNFPPRFSGLQFPNYSSELNVNALELDDSALYLCASSLGLAAYNEQFFGPGTRLTVL.

The chain is built from TRBV29-1 and TRBJ2-5; D remains ambiguous. Germline values: CDR1 SQVTM, CDR2 ANQGSEA. Trimming took 8 bases from V and 4 from J, leaving 17 bases between them. There are 13 residues in the CDR3. The CDR3 sequence is CSPEVSRRETQYF. The CDR3 DNA reads as TGCAGCCCCGAGGTGAGTAGGAGAGAGACCCAGTACTTC.

The gene calls are TRBV11-3 and TRBJ2-1, with D tentatively TRBD2 (6 bases). The V end lost 2 bases, the J end lost 7 bases, and 15 bases lay between the germline ends. CDR1 and CDR2 (germline): SGHNT, YENEEA. This CDR3 has 15 amino acids. CDR3 region: CASSLREVPGNEQFF. CDR3 DNA sequence: TGTGCCAGCAGCTTAAGGGAGGTCCCTGGGAATGAGCAGTTCTTC. Full variable domain (missing parts from reference TRBV11-3 and TRBJ2-1): EAGVVQSPRYKIIEKKQPVAFWCNPISGHNTLYWYLQNLGQGPELLIRYENEEAVDDSQLPKDRFSAERLKGVDSTLKIQPAELGDSAVYLCASSLREVPGNEQFFGPGTRLTVL.

The rearrangement uses TRBV5-1 and TRBJ1-1, with D uncertain. The CDR3 has 15 amino acids. Germline values: CDR1 SGHRS, CDR2 YFSETQ. The V gene lost 4 bases and the J gene lost 3 bases, with 16 bases spanning the gap. CDR3 loop: CASSTKPQADTEAFF. For the CDR3, the DNA is TGCGCCAGCAGCACTAAACCCCAAGCGGACACTGAAGCTTTCTTT.

This clone showed up just a few times. The chain has TRBV13 and TRBJ2-6, with TRBD1 identical over 9 bases. Unmatched junction bases numbered 8, after V lost 5 bases and J lost 0 bases. CDR1 is PRHDT, CDR2 FYEKMQ, per germline (reference sequence). CDR3 length: 18 residues. CDR3 bases: TGTGCCAGCAGCACCCGGACAGGGGCCAGCTCTGGGGCCAACGTCCTGACTTTC. Amino acid sequence: CASSTRTGASSGANVLTF.

The chain's CDR3 is CASGLALSTDTQYF. The CDR3 bases are TGTGCCAGCGGGCTAGCGTTGAGCACAGATACGCAGTATTTT. This rearrangement joins TRBV27 to TRBJ2-3; D may be TRBD2 (6 bases). The CDR3 is 14 residues long. Germline CDR1 MNHEY, CDR2 SMNVEV (reference sequence). Trimming took off 8 bases at V and 0 bases at J, with 12 bases between the two ends.

The chain is built from TRBV6-4 and TRBJ1-1; D is uncertain. CDR1 and CDR2 (germline): MRHNA, SNTAGT. This CDR3 region has 15 residues. The V end lost 0 bases, the J end lost 6 bases, and 14 bases lay between the germline ends. In DNA, the CDR3 is TGTGCCAGCAGTGACTCGAGGAAGCCTGAGGCTGAAGCTTTCTTT. It yields the protein CASSDSRKPEAEAFF.

This chain links TRBV11-2 with TRBJ1-2; 8 bases fit TRBD1. V lost 2 bases to trimming and J lost 4 bases; unmatched junction nucleotides: 12. This CDR3 comprises 17 residues. Germline loops: CDR1 SGHAT, CDR2 FQNNGV. In DNA form, the CDR3 reads TGTGCCAGCAGCTTATCTATACTACGGACAGGGCTCTATGGCTACACCTTC. As protein: CASSLSILRTGLYGYTF.

This rearrangement joins TRBV5-1 to TRBJ2-5; D assignment may be TRBD1 or TRBD2 (5 bases each). This CDR3 region has 15 residues. Germline CDR1 SGHRS, CDR2 YFSETQ. V lost 4 bases, J lost 1 base, and 14 bases lay in between. The CDR3 here is CASSESVGAQETQYF. In DNA form, the CDR3 reads TGCGCCAGCAGCGAGTCAGTCGGGGCCCAAGAGACCCAGTACTTC. Full variable domain (rest looked up from reference TRBV5-1 and TRBJ2-5): KAGVTQTPRYLIKTRGQQVTLSCSPISGHRSVSWYQQTPGQGLQFLFEYFSETQRNKGNFPGRFSGRQFSNSRSEMNVSTLELGDSALYLCASSESVGAQETQYFGPGTRLLVL.